The clone carrying this T cell receptor (beta chain) is deemed medium-sized (0.01 to 0.1%). Its matching antigen is unknown. TCRdb reprocessed the 5' RACE reads via MiXCR and lists one record per CDR3 protein. The data contain around 8,800 distinct CDR3 sequences, 4.5% to 5% of them singletons. These data originate in a study of spatial heterogeneity in lung cancer. Study summary: Sequence detection consistently recorded a greater number of beta-chain than alpha-chain sequences. Whole-study findings and limits: Mutation counts in tumors were tracked by counts of expanded intratumoral alpha and beta TCRs. Tallies of expanded TCRs, which were sorted into ubiquitous and regional groups, correlated with counts of ubiquitous and regional nonsynonymous mutations, respectively.

Noted time point: sample taken at primary tumor resection. Donation came from 70 or so patients with untreated early-stage non-small cell lung cancer. Whole RNA obtained from tumor, nontumor lung or frozen PBMC underwent sequencing without sorting. This CDR3 has 16 residues. Germline trimming cut 5 bases from V and 1 base from J; bases unmatched to any gene: 10. CDR1 is MNHEY and CDR2 is SMNVEV in the germline V gene (reference sequence). This chain uses TRBV27 with TRBJ2-5; 7 bases match TRBD1. The sequencing used lung tumor tissue, collected at surgery. This receptor was identified in a female donor with early-stage non-small cell lung cancer. The CDR3 sequence: CASSVKGARTQETQYF. CDR3 DNA: TGTGCCAGCAGTGTAAAGGGGGCGCGAACCCAAGAGACCCAGTACTTC.